The clone carrying this TCR beta chain appeared a single time. After removal of 6 bases from V and 2 bases from J, the junction contained 6 bases not matched to a gene. The CDR3 contains 15 residues. Germline V gene sequence: CDR1 SNHLY, CDR2 FYNNEI. This entry comes from a study of blood T cell repertoires in COVID-19. Sequencing used immunoSEQ multiplex PCR; TCRdb keeps in-frame clones, though not all of them. In the table there are approximately 170,000 clones, around 81% of which are singletons. The sequencing sample was made of peripheral blood. This TCR was recovered from a man in his 60s with active or convalescent COVID-19. This chain uses TRBV2 with TRBJ2-3; TRBD1 agrees at 9 bases. Written as DNA, the CDR3 is TGTGCCAGCAGCCCGGGACAGGGTGTCACAGATACGCAGTATTTT. It yields the protein CASSPGQGVTDTQYF.